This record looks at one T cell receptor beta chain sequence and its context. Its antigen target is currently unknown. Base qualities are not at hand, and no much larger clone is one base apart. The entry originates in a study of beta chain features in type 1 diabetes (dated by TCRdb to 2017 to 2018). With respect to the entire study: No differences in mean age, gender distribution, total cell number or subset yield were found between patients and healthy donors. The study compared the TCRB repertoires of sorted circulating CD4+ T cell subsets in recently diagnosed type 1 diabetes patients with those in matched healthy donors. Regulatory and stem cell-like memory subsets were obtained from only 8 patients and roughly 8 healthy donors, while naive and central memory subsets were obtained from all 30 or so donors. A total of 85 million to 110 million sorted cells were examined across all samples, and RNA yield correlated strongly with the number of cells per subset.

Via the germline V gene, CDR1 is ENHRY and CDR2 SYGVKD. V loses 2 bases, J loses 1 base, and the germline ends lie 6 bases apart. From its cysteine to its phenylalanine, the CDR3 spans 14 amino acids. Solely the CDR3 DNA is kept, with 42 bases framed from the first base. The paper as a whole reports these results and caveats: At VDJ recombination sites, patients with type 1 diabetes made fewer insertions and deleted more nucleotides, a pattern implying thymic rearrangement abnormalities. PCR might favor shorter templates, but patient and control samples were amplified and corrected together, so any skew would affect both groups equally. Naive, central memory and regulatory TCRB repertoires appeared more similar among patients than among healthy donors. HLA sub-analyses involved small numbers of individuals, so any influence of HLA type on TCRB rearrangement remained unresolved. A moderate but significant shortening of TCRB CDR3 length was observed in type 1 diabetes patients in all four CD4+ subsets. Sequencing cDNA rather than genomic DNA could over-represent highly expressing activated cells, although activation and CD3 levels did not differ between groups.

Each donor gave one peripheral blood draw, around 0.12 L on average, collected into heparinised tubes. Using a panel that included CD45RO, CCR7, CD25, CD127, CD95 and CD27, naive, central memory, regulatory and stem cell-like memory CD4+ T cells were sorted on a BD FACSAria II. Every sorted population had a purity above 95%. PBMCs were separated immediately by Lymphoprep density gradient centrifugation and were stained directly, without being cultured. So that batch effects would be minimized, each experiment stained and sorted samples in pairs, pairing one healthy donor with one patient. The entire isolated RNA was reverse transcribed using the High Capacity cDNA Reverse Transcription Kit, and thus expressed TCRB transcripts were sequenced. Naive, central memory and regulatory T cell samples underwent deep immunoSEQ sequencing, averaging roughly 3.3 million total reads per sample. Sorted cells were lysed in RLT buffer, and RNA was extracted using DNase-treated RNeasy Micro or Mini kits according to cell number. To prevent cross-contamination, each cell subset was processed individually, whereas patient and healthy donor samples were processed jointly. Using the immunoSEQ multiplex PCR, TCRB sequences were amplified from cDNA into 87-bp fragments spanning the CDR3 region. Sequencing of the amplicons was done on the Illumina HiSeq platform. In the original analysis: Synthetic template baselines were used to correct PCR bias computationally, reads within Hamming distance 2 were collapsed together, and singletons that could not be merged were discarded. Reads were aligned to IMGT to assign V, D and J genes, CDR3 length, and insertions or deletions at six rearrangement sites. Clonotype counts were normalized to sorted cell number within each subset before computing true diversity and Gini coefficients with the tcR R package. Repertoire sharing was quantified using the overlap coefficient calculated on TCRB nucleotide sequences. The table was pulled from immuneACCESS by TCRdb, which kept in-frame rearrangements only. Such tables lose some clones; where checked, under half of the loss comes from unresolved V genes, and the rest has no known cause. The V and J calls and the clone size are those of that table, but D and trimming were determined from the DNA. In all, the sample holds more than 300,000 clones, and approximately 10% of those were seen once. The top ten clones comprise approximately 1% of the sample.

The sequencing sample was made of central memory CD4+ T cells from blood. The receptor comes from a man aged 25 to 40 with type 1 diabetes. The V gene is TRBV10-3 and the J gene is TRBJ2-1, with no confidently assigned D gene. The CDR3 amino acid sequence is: CAISEHLSYNEQFF. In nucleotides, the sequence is TGTGCCATCAGTGAGCACTTGTCCTACAATGAGCAGTTCTTC.